The 22 T cell receptor beta chains reported below all come from one sample, sequenced in a study of blood T cells in healthy people across ages (dated by TCRdb to the mid-2010s). The receptor library was made with 5' RACE. The data were produced on an Illumina HiSeq 2500. The second PCR ran for roughly 6 to 11 cycles and used a J-beta primer mix along with a sample-barcoded 5' primer. The public reads were reprocessed in TCRdb via fastp at Q25 and MiXCR, keeping in-frame beta chains. Entries that share a CDR3 protein sequence are merged under the most common genes and DNA. The sample table shows 950,000 to 1,200,000 distinct CDR3 sequences, and 35% to 45% are seen once. The ten most abundant clones make up about an eighth of the sample. Specimen: blood. These receptors originate from a man younger than 35 in good health.

V gene TRBV9 combines with J gene TRBJ2-1; no clear D. CDR3 length: 17 residues. Trimming left V 0 bases short and J 3 bases short, with 16 bases between. Germline V CDR1 and CDR2: SGDLS, YYNGEE. The CDR3: CASSVGGPSGNYNEQFF. For the CDR3, the DNA is TGTGCCAGCAGCGTAGGTGGCCCATCCGGCAACTACAATGAGCAGTTCTTC.

CDR3 coding DNA: TGTGCCAGCAGCAAAGAGGGGAATCAGCCCCAGCATTTT. Its translation is CASSKEGNQPQHF. The chain combines TRBV21-1 with TRBJ1-5; the D call of TRBD1 is as the table states it, not checked on the DNA. TRBV21-1 is listed as a pseudogene. The CDR3 is 13 amino acids.

The chain combines TRBV13 with TRBJ1-6; D perhaps matches TRBD1 (6 bases). The CDR3 contains 14 residues. Trimming pared 5 bases from V and 4 bases from J, leaving 9 bases between. Germline-derived CDR1 and CDR2 are PRHDT and FYEKMQ (reference sequence). Here the CDR3 reads CASSAGQYNSPLHF. Written as DNA, the CDR3 is TGTGCCAGCAGCGCCGGACAGTATAATTCACCCCTCCACTTT.

This chain uses TRBV5-6 with TRBJ2-1; unclear D gene. Germline V gene lookup returns CDR1 SGHDT and CDR2 YYEEEE. This CDR3 contains 13 residues. The V end was cut by 1 base, the J end by 4 bases, with 6 bases between. The chain's CDR3 is CASSLKQYNEQFF. The DNA for the CDR3 is TGTGCCAGCAGCTTGAAACAGTACAATGAGCAGTTCTTC.

This clonotype was found a few times. This chain links TRBV6-1 with TRBJ2-1; TRBD1 is a possible D gene (5 bases). This CDR3 has 11 amino acids. Germline values: CDR1 MNHNS, CDR2 SASEGT. V was shortened by 3 bases and J by 13 bases, with 10 bases between the two germline ends. CDR3 amino acids: CASSEGQGQFF. Here the CDR3 DNA reads TGTGCCAGCAGTGAGGGGCAGGGTCAGTTCTTC.

This clonotype occurred a few times. The V gene is TRBV4-3, the J gene TRBJ1-5; no firm D call. V was trimmed by 3 bases and J by 4 bases, leaving 19 bases between them. The CDR3 totals 17 residues. Germline V lookup: CDR1 LGHNA, CDR2 YSLEER. CDR3 sequence: CASSQGFGPRLNQPQHF. The CDR3 region has the DNA TGCGCCAGCAGCCAGGGGTTCGGACCGAGACTAAATCAGCCCCAGCATTTT.

The chain uses TRBV6-5 and TRBJ2-5; D gene ambiguous. The length of the CDR3 is 13 residues. The germline gives CDR1 MNHEY, CDR2 SVGAGI. V lost 5 bases to trimming and J lost 3 bases, with 10 bases between them. The CDR3 reads CASSDPAEETQYF. In nucleotides, the CDR3 is TGTGCCAGCAGTGACCCTGCCGAAGAGACCCAGTACTTC.

As to this clonotype: This could be a read error, since a much larger clone is one nucleotide away. The CDR3 here is CASSDLGVHEQFF. Written as DNA, the CDR3 is TGTGCCAGCAGTGACTTGGGGGTTCATGAGCAGTTCTTC. The V gene is TRBV6-6, the J gene TRBJ2-1; D tentatively fits TRBD1 or TRBD2 (5 bases each). V shed 5 bases and J shed 8 bases, with 13 bases lying between them. CDR1 MNHNY and CDR2 SVGAGI come from the germline V gene (reference sequence). CDR3 length: 13 amino acids.

Worth noting for this clonotype: A much larger clone sits a single nucleotide away, making a read error possible. The chain carries TRBV9 and TRBJ1-4, with no clear D. From germline, CDR1 is SGDLS and CDR2 YYNGEE. There are 15 residues in the CDR3. The chain's CDR3 is CASRVDEGINEKLFF. In DNA form, the CDR3 reads TGTGCCAGCCGCGTAGACGAGGGAATCAATGAAAAACTGTTTTTT.

V gene TRBV28 combines with J gene TRBJ2-3; possible D gene TRBD1, 5 bases. The CDR3 length is 15 residues. Between the trimmed V and J ends, which lost 6 bases and 2 bases, there was a span of 15 bases. The V gene's germline CDR1 is MDHEN and CDR2 SYDVKM. The CDR3 nucleotides read TGTGCCAGCAGAGGGGCTCAGCCCGACACAGATACGCAGTATTTT. Its protein product is CASRGAQPDTDTQYF.

This clonotype appeared a few times. The rearrangement joins TRBV5-1 to TRBJ1-2; maybe TRBD1 (5 bases). Looked up from germline, CDR1 is SGHRS and CDR2 is YFSETQ. The CDR3 length is 13 residues. V was shortened by 2 bases and J by 4 bases, with 9 bases between the two germline ends. In nucleotides, the CDR3 is TGCGCCAGCAGCTTACAGGACGCCTATGGCTACACCTTC. Its protein product is CASSLQDAYGYTF.

The J gene is TRBJ2-1, the V gene TRBV7-9; D is unclear. The CDR3 length is 12 residues. Germline loops: CDR1 SEHNR, CDR2 FQNEAQ (reference sequence). Trimming took off 7 bases at V and 8 bases at J, with 12 bases between the two ends. Written as DNA, the CDR3 is TGTGCCAGCATCGCCATCACGGATGAGCAGTTCTTC. Its protein is CASIAITDEQFF.

This clonotype has only a few counts. V and J are TRBV12-3 or TRBV12-4 and TRBJ1-2; 9 nucleotides match TRBD1. After removal of 8 bases from V and 7 bases from J, the junction contained 8 bases not matched to a gene. The CDR3 extends over 13 amino acids. The CDR3 DNA sequence: TGTGCCAGCTCACGGGACAGGGAGGTTGGCTACACCTTC. Its translation is CASSRDREVGYTF.

This clonotype appeared a single time. The V call is TRBV3-1, the J call TRBJ1-6; TRBD1 aligns across 11 bases. CDR3 length: 14 amino acids. The junction had 4 bases not matched to a gene; V was cut back by 4 bases and J by 11 bases. CDR1 and CDR2 (germline): LGHDT, YNNKEL (reference sequence). CDR3: CASSLGQGGTPLHF. The CDR3 region has the DNA TGTGCCAGCAGCCTGGGACAGGGGGGCACACCCCTCCACTTT.

This clonotype has only a few counts. One end of the junction fails to match germline, which may point to a read error. CDR3 DNA: TGCAGTGCTGGAGATTACCAGGGGGCGTTTTACGAGCAGTACTTC. The encoded protein is CSAGDYQGAFYEQYF. The chain joins TRBV20-1 to TRBJ2-7; 8 nucleotides match TRBD1. Germline-derived CDR1 and CDR2 are DFQATT and SNEGSKA (reference sequence). This CDR3 region has 15 residues.

The gene calls are TRBV27 and TRBJ2-1, with unresolved D. The V gene lost 8 bases and the J gene lost 8 bases, with 16 bases spanning the gap. The germline gives CDR1 MNHEY, CDR2 SMNVEV (reference sequence). There are 13 residues in the CDR3. This CDR3 reads CASSSLRVDEQFF. CDR3 in DNA: TGTGCCAGCTCCTCTCTTAGGGTGGATGAGCAGTTCTTC.

This clonotype appeared a few times. The chain couples TRBV30 to TRBJ1-2; D is unclear. Germline values: CDR1 GTSNPN, CDR2 SVGIG (reference sequence). The CDR3 is 14 amino acids. Trimming removed 0 bases at V and 6 bases at J, with 14 bases between. The CDR3 DNA reads as TGTGCCTGGAGTGTTTCGGGGTTGCAGGATGGCTACACCTTC. Encoded protein: CAWSVSGLQDGYTF.

The V gene is TRBV5-5, the J gene TRBJ2-3; the match to TRBD1 covers 9 bases. The CDR3 is 16 amino acids. Germline assignment: CDR1 SGHKS and CDR2 YYEKEE (reference sequence). V dropped 4 bases and J dropped 0; count of bases not matched to a gene: 6. This CDR3 is CASSHTGGASTDTQYF. CDR3 sequence (DNA): TGTGCCAGCAGCCACACAGGGGGCGCGAGCACAGATACGCAGTATTTT.

This clonotype was detected only a few times. This rearrangement joins TRBV6-6 to TRBJ2-3; D call uncertain. V was trimmed by 1 base and J by 5 bases, leaving 7 bases between them. Germline assignment: CDR1 MNHNY and CDR2 SVGAGI (reference sequence). CDR3 length: 13 amino acids. The CDR3 DNA follows: TGTGCCAGCAGTTACTTCTCCCGAGATACGCAGTATTTT. This encodes CASSYFSRDTQYF.

This clonotype appeared a few times. CDR3 sequence reads: CASSYSSGRTQYF. The CDR3 DNA sequence: TGTGCCAGCAGTTACTCGTCGGGGCGGACCCAGTACTTC. This rearrangement joins TRBV6-6 to TRBJ2-5; tentatively, D is TRBD1 or TRBD2 (5 bases each). The V gene's germline CDR1 is MNHNY and CDR2 SVGAGI (reference sequence). CDR3 length: 13 amino acids. Trimming cost V 0 bases and J 7 bases, with 9 bases left between them.

This clonotype was observed a few times. The chain employs TRBV7-2 and TRBJ1-2, with D hard to call. The length of the CDR3 is 12 residues. CDR1 and CDR2 (germline): SGHTA, FQGNSA. Trimming pared 2 bases from V and 8 bases from J, leaving 9 bases between. CDR3 sequence (DNA): TGTGCCAGCAGCTTATTGGAGCGAGGCTACACCTTC. It translates to CASSLLERGYTF. The whole variable domain, filled in from reference TRBV7-2 and TRBJ1-2, reads GAGVSQSPSNKVTEKGKDVELRCDPISGHTALYWYRQSLGQGLEFLIYFQGNSAPDKSGLPSDRFSAERTGGSVSTLTIQRTQQEDSAVYLCASSLLERGYTFGSGTRLTVV.

For this clonotype: This may stem from a read error, because a much larger clone lies one nucleotide away. This rearrangement joins TRBV11-2 to TRBJ1-6, with TRBD1 as a possible D gene (5 bases). Germline loops: CDR1 SGHAT, CDR2 FQNNGV. The CDR3 has 15 residues. With 5 bases removed from V and 0 bases from J, the gap between germline ends came to 8 bases. This CDR3 is CASSEGSSYNSPLHF. DNA for the CDR3: TGTGCCAGCAGCGAGGGGAGCTCCTATAATTCACCCCTCCACTTT.